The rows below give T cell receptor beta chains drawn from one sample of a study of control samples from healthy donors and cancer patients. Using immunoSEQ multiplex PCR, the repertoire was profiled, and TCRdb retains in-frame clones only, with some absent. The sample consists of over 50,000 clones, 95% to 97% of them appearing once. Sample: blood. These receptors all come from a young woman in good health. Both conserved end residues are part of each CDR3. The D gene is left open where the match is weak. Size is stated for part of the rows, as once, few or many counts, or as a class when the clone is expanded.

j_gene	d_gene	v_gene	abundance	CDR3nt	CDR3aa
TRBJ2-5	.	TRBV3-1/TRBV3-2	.	TGTGCCAGCAGCCAAGTGGTGGCAGGTCAAGAGACCCAGTACTTC	CASSQVVAGQETQYF
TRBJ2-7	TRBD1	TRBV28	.	TGTGCCAGCAGGGAGGGGACAGGGGGCCTCTACGAGCAGTACTTC	CASREGTGGLYEQYF
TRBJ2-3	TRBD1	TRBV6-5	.	TGTGCCAGCAGTTACTCGACAGGGCTCACAGATACGCAGTATTTT	CASSYSTGLTDTQYF
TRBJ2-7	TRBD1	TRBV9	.	TGTGCCAGCAGCGTCGGACAGGGGGACAGCTCCTACGAGCAGTACTTC	CASSVGQGDSSYEQYF
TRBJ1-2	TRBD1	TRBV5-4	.	TGTGCCAGCAGCTTCGGACAGGGGGAATATGGCTACACCTTC	CASSFGQGEYGYTF
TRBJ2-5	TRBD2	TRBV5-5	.	TGTGCCAGCAGCTCGGTCGGAGCGGGGGGAGGAGAGACCCAGTACTTC	CASSSVGAGGGETQYF
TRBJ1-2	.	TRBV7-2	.	TGTGCCAGCAGCCCGGACTCTCCTAACTATGGCTACACCTTC	CASSPDSPNYGYTF
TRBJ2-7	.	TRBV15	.	TGTGCCACCAGCAGAGAGGGGGAAACGGCCGAGCAGTACTTC	CATSREGETAEQYF
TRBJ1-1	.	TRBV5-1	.	TGCGCCAGCAAACCTGGACCAGAGAACACTGAAGCTTTCTTT	CASKPGPENTEAFF
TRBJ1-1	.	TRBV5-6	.	TGTGCCAGCAGCCCACAGGGTTCCTCCACTGAAGCTTTCTTT	CASSPQGSSTEAFF
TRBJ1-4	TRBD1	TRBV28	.	TGTGCCAGCGACGGACAGGGCGAGGAAAAACTGTTTTTT	CASDGQGEEKLFF
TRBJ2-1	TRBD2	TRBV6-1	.	TGTGCCAGCACTGAAGCGGGGGGCCCCCCCTCCTACAATGAGCAGTTCTTC	CASTEAGGPPSYNEQFF
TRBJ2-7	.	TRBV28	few	TGTGCCAGCAGCGGCCCGGGGTCTGGGAACGAGCAGTACTTC	CASSGPGSGNEQYF
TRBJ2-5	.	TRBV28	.	TGTGCCAGCAGACAAACAGGGCGGGAGACCCAGTACTTC	CASRQTGRETQYF
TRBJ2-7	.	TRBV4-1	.	TGCGCCAGCAGCCAACTTGGACTACCCAATAGCTACGAGCAGTACTTC	CASSQLGLPNSYEQYF
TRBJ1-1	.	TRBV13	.	TGTGCCAGCGCCAGGAGTGAAGCTTTCTTT	CASARSEAFF
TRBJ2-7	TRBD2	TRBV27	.	TGTGCCAGCAGTTTAGGGGCGGGGGGTGCCTACGAGCAGTACTTC	CASSLGAGGAYEQYF
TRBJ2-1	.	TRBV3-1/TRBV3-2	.	TGTGCCAGCAGCGCCCTTCCGGAGAATGAGCAGTTCTTC	CASSALPENEQFF
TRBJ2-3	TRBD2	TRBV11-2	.	TGTGCCAGCAGCTTCAAGCCTCCGGGACTAGCGTTAGATACGCAGTATTTT	CASSFKPPGLALDTQYF
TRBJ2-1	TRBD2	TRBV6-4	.	TGTGCCAGCAGTGGACTAGCGGGGGGAGATGAGCAGTTCTTC	CASSGLAGGDEQFF
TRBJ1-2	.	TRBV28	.	TGTGCCAGCAGTTACACAGGATATGGCTACACCTTC	CASSYTGYGYTF
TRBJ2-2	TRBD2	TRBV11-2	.	TGTGCCAGCAGCTCCCCGGGAGGTGTTAAGAACACCGGGGAGCTGTTTTTT	CASSSPGGVKNTGELFF
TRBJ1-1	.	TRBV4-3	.	TGCGCCAGCAGCCAGGAAGGGACGCCGAACACTGAAGCTTTCTTT	CASSQEGTPNTEAFF